These T cell receptor beta chains were read from a single sample in a study of T cells in Graves' hyperthyroidism and ophthalmopathy. TCRdb fed the multiplex PCR reads into MiXCR, producing one record per CDR3 protein. In the table there are more than 600,000 distinct CDR3 sequences, around 15% of which are singletons. Specimen: blood. The origin of the receptors is a man between 18 and 29 years old with Graves' hyperthyroidism. Each CDR3 is given without its conserved first and last residue.

v_call	cdr3_length	j_call	cdr3_aa
TRBV27	13	TRBJ2-7	ASSLGQTPSYEQY
TRBV12-3/TRBV12-4	13	TRBJ1-2	ASSFGRRPVYGYT
TRBV27	13	TRBJ2-5	ASSSPGEPQGTQY
TRBV28	9	TRBJ1-1	ASNRNTEAF
TRBV7-2	14	TRBJ2-2	ASKTPLAVNTGELF
TRBV29-1	13	TRBJ1-3	SVEIDRSSGNTIY
TRBV18	12	TRBJ2-1	ASSPSGRPNEQF
TRBV28	13	TRBJ1-5	ASSTRTVSNQPQH
TRBV6-2/TRBV6-3	13	TRBJ2-2	ASSYSGSGTGELF
TRBV28	11	TRBJ2-7	ASILTGAYEQY
TRBV7-9	13	TRBJ2-2	ASSPDRGTTGELF